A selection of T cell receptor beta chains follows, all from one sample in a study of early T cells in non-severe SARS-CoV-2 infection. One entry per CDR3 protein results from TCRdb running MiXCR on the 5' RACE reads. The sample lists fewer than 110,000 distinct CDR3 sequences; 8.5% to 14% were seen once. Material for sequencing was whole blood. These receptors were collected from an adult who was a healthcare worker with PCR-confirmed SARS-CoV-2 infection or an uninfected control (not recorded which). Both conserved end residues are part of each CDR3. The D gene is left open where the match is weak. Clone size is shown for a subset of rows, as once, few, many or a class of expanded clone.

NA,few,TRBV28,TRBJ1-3,TGTGCCAGCAGTTTTTACAGGCAGCGGGGAAACACCATATATTTT,CASSFYRQRGNTIYF
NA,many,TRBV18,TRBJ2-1,TGTGCCAGCTCACCACGGGCAGGGTTCAATGAGCAGTTCTTC,CASSPRAGFNEQFF
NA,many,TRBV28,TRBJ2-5,TGTGCCAGCAGTCACCGACGGGAAGAGACCCAGTACTTC,CASSHRREETQYF
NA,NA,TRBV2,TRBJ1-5,TGTGCCAGCAGTGTCCAGTATAGCAATCAGCCCCAGCATTTT,CASSVQYSNQPQHF
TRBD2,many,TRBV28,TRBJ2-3,TGTGCCAGCAGTTTAGGCGGGAGAGTTGATACGCAGTATTTT,CASSLGGRVDTQYF
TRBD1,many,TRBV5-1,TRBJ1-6,TGCGCCAGCAGCCCGGGACAGGGGAACTATAATTCACCCCTCCACTTT,CASSPGQGNYNSPLHF
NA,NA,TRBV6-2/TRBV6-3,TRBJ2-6,TGTGCCAGCAGATCAGGGGCCAACGTCCTGACTTTC,CASRSGANVLTF
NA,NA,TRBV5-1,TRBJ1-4,TGCGCCAGCAGTGGGGCAACTAATGAAAAACTGTTTTTT,CASSGATNEKLFF
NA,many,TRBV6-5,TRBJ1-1,TGTGCCAGCAGTAATCGAGGTTCTGAAGCTTTCTTT,CASSNRGSEAFF
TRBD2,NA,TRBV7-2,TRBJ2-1,TGTGCCAGCAGCCTCCGAACCGGGGGGGACTCCTACAATGAGCAGTTCTTC,CASSLRTGGDSYNEQFF
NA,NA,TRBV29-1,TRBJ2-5,TGCAGCGTTGAGCAGGGGGAGACCCAGTACTTC,CSVEQGETQYF
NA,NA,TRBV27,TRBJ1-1,TGTGCCAGCAGCCAGGGCCTACGCACTGAAGCTTTCTTT,CASSQGLRTEAFF
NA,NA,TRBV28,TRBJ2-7,TGTGCCAGCGAAGCTCCGTCCGGGACGGTCTACGAGCAGTACTTC,CASEAPSGTVYEQYF
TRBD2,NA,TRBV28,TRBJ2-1,TGTGCCAGCAGTTTAGGGACTAGGGAGAATGAGCAGTTCTTC,CASSLGTRENEQFF
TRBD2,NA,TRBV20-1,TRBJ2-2,TGCAGTGCTAAACACACTAGCGGGATCGGGAACACCGGGGAGCTGTTTTTT,CSAKHTSGIGNTGELFF
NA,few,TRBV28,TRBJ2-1,TGTGCCAGCAGACAGACTAGTACGTCGCTATATGAGCAGTTCTTC,CASRQTSTSLYEQFF
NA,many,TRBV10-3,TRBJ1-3,TGTGCCCTCCGGGGGAGCTCTGGAAACACCATATATTTT,CALRGSSGNTIYF
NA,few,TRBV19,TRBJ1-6,TGTGCCAGTAGTACAGGGGCTAATTCACCCCTCCACTTT,CASSTGANSPLHF
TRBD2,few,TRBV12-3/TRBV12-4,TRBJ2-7,TGTGCCAGCAGTTTAATGGGGGGTTTAGGCGGGAGGTACTCCTACGAGCAGTACTTC,CASSLMGGLGGRYSYEQYF
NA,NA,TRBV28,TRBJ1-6,TGTGCCAGCAGTTTATTTTCCGCCTCCTATAATTCACCCCTCCACTTT,CASSLFSASYNSPLHF
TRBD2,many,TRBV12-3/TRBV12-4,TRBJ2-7,TGTGCCAGCAGCCCCGGGACTACCTACGAGCAGTACTTC,CASSPGTTYEQYF
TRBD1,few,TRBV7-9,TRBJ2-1,TGTGCCAGCAGCTTAGCCCTTCCCGGGACAGACCCTTTCAATGAGCAGTTCTTC,CASSLALPGTDPFNEQFF
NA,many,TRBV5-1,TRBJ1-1,TGCGCCAGCAGCTTGGCCCTGGGGGCCGAGAACACTGAAGCTTTCTTT,CASSLALGAENTEAFF
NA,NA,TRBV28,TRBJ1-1,TGTGCCAGCAGTTCCTCTCCGACGGGAAACACTGAAGCTTTCTTT,CASSSSPTGNTEAFF
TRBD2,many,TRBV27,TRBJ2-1,TGTGCCAGCCATGCCCTAGCGGGAGGACGGGAGCAGTTCTTC,CASHALAGGREQFF
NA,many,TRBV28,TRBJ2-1,TGTGCCAGCGAACCTTCCTACAATGAGCAGTTCTTC,CASEPSYNEQFF
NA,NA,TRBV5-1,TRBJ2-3,TGCGCCAGCAGCTTGTTCTCCGATACGCAGTATTTT,CASSLFSDTQYF
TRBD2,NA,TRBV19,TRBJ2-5,TGTGCCAGTAGCAGGGGACTAGCGGGAGGAGCAGAGACCCAGTACTTC,CASSRGLAGGAETQYF
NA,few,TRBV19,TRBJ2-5,TGTGCCAGGACAGATCCACAAGAGACCCAGTACTTC,CARTDPQETQYF
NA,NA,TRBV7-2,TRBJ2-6,TGTGCCAGCGGGCCAGTCGGGGCCAACGTCCTGACTTTC,CASGPVGANVLTF
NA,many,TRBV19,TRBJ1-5,TGTGCCAGTAGTATATTATCGGGCAATCAGCCCCAGCATTTT,CASSILSGNQPQHF
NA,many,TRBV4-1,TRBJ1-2,TGCGCCAGCAGCCAGACTGGAGATTATGGCTACACCTTC,CASSQTGDYGYTF
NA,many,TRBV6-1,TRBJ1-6,TGTGCCAGCAGCGCAACCGGGACAACCAGCTCCTATAATTCACCCCTCCACTTT,CASSATGTTSSYNSPLHF
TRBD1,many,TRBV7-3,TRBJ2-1,TGTGCCAGCAGCTTAGGGACAGTTAACAATGAGCAGTTCTTC,CASSLGTVNNEQFF
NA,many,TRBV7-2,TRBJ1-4,TGTGCCAGCAGCTGGGGGAGGTTTGATGAAAAACTGTTTTTT,CASSWGRFDEKLFF
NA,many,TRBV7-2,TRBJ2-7,TGTGCCAGCAGCTTAGCGGGTATGGGTATGGGACAAGACTACGAGCAGTACTTC,CASSLAGMGMGQDYEQYF
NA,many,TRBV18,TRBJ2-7,TGTGCCAGCTCACCACCGAGTTGGTCTCAGGGGACCTACGAGCAGTACTTC,CASSPPSWSQGTYEQYF
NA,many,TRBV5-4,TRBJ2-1,TGTGCCAGCAGCGTGAAGGACGCGGATGAGCAGTTCTTC,CASSVKDADEQFF
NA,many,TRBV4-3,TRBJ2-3,TGCGCCAGCAGCCAAAGCGGAACATCCACAGATACGCAGTATTTT,CASSQSGTSTDTQYF
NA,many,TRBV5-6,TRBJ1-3,TGTGCCAGCACCCTCCTCCAAGGGGAACGGGGAAACACCATATATTTT,CASTLLQGERGNTIYF
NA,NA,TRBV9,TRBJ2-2,TGTGCCAGCAGCCCCCGGACAGCGAACACCGGGGAGCTGTTTTTT,CASSPRTANTGELFF
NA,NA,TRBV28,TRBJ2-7,TGTGCCAGCAGTACTCCCCCCTACGAGCAGTACTTC,CASSTPPYEQYF
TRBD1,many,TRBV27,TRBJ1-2,TGTGCCAGCAGTGGTGTGAGGGGGCATGGCTACACCTTC,CASSGVRGHGYTF
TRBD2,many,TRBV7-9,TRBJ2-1,TGTGCCAGCAGCCAATCCGGACTAGAACCCTACAATGAGCAGTTCTTC,CASSQSGLEPYNEQFF
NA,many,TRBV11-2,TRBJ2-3,TGTGCCAGCAGCTCGCGACCTGGGACGGCTGATACGCAGTATTTT,CASSSRPGTADTQYF
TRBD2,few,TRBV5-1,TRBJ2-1,TGCGCCAGCAGCGGAGGACTAGCCACCCCCCGGTTCTTC,CASSGGLATPRFF
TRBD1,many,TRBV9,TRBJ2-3,TGTGCCAGCAGCCCCCACACCGGGACAGGGGGCAGGGATACGCAGTATTTT,CASSPHTGTGGRDTQYF
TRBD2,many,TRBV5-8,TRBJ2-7,TGTGCCAGCAGCCGGGGGGAGGCCTACGAGCAGTACTTC,CASSRGEAYEQYF
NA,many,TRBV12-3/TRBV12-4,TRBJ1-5,TGTGCCAGCAGTTCGGCCGGGGCGTTCAATCAGCCCCAGCATTTT,CASSSAGAFNQPQHF
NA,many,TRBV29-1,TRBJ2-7,TGCAGCGTTGGGGGTCCCAGCTCCTACGAGCAGTACTTC,CSVGGPSSYEQYF
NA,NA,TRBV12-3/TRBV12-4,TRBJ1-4,TGTGCCAGCAGTTTGAGGGGGGCTGGAAAACTGTTTTTT,CASSLRGAGKLFF
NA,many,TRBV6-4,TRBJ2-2,TGTGCCAGCAGCGAGAACAGTGGGAGCACCGGGGAGCTGTTTTTT,CASSENSGSTGELFF
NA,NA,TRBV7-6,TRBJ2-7,TGTGCCAGCAGCTTAGAAGGGAATACCTACGAGCAGTACTTC,CASSLEGNTYEQYF